This TCR beta chain was sequenced in a study of cytomegalovirus exposure and HLA in healthy donors. Study findings and constraints: The study had only CMV serostatus as immune exposure information. Later on, analysis showed that most CMV-associated TCR beta chains appeared to be HLA-restricted. In a later analysis, a missense DCLRE1C variant was linked to TCR beta V- and J-gene trimming. It was confirmed in vitro that three of the CMV-associated chains were specific for CMV antigens.

The PCR contained 60 Vbeta and 13 Jbeta primers. Libraries were prepared by immunoSEQ multiplex PCR; TCRdb keeps only in-frame clonotypes and omits some of them. The repertoire holds approximately 100,000 clones, with 65% to 80% as singletons. In the case of this clone: Antigen specificity is unknown.

CDR3 size: 15 residues. V was pared by 4 bases and J by 4 bases, with 9 bases of the junction left unmatched. Germline V gene lookup returns CDR1 LNHDA and CDR2 SQIVND (reference sequence). The genes are TRBV19 and TRBJ2-5; 7 bases map to TRBD1. The source material was PBMCs. The sequence was obtained from a middle-aged woman in good health and CMV-seronegative. The CDR3 is CASSRRQGLRETQYF. The CDR3 DNA reads TGTGCCAGTAGTAGAAGACAGGGATTGCGAGAGACCCAGTACTTC.